The sequence of this T cell receptor (beta chain) was determined in a study of T cell responses to AZD1222 COVID-19 vaccine. Study information: Second-dose recipients at about 4 or about 12 weeks were treated as one pooled group. Overall study findings and caveats: Researchers report vaccine-associated CD4 TCRs spanning spike, with dominance at 160-218 and 743-854. White British ancestry dominated among donors, who included more females, and clonal diversity was possibly underestimated.

A remark on this clone: The antigen is not known.

The CDR3 length is 15 residues. Trimming cost V 0 bases and J 11 bases, with 17 bases left between them. From germline, CDR1 is MNHNS and CDR2 SASEGT. Assay: immunoSEQ multiplex PCR; the TCRdb copy retains only in-frame clones and omits some. The table lists about 130,000 clones, approximately 89% of them singletons. The sequenced sample was peripheral blood, obtained on day 0 of AZD1222 vaccination. V is TRBV6-1 and J is TRBJ1-5; D call uncertain. The sequence was obtained from an adult in good health. CDR3 nucleotide sequence: TGTGCCAGCAGTGAAGCAGGAGGATGGGAGTGGGCCCAGCATTTT. Translated: CASSEAGGWEWAQHF.